Described below is a single TCR beta chain sequence and its context. In the study's own analysis: Estimated nucleated cell counts came from reference gene primer amplification. Libraries were prepared by immunoSEQ multiplex PCR; TCRdb keeps only in-frame clonotypes and omits some of them. The D gene and trimming were derived from the DNA, and the V and J assignments and clone size from that table. Found here are about 89,000 clones, about four fifths of them singletons; the top ten hold more than 6%. The data are from a study of blood T cell repertoires in COVID-19. Study-wide context: T cells, B-cell-depleted T cells, or PBMCs supplied cDNA or gDNA.

Germline assignment: CDR1 SQVTM and CDR2 ANQGSEA. This CDR3 is built from 12 residues. V lost 5 bases to trimming and J lost 10 bases, with 14 bases between them. Followed longitudinally, the Seattle patients had been enrolled during active infection. The specimen sequenced was peripheral blood. V is TRBV29-1 and J is TRBJ1-4, with D perhaps TRBD1 (5 bases). The clonotype comes from a man between 65 and 85 years old with COVID-19, enrolled during active disease. The CDR3 is CSVPVREVKLFF. In DNA, the CDR3 is TGCAGCGTTCCCGTCAGGGAGGTAAAACTGTTTTTT.